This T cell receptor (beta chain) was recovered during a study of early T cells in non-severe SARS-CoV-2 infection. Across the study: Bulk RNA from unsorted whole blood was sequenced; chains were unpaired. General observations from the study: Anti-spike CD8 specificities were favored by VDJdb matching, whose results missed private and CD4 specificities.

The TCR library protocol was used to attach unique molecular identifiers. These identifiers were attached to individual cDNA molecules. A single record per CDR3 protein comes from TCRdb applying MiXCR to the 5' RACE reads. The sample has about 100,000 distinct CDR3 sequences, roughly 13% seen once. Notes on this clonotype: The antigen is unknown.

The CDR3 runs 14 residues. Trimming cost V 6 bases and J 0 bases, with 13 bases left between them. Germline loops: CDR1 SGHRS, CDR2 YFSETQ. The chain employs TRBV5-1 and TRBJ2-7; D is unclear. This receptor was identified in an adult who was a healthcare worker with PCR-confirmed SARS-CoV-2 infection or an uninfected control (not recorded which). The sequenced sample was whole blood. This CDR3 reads CASTKDLHSYEQYF. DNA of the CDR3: TGCGCCAGCACGAAGGACCTCCACTCCTACGAGCAGTACTTC.